Below are 30 T cell receptor beta chains sequenced from a single sample in a study of blood T cells in healthy people across ages. The use of a sample-barcoded 5' primer and a J-beta primer mix characterized a second PCR of roughly 6 to 11 cycles. TCRdb reanalysed the 5' RACE reads using MiXCR and keeps one entry per CDR3 protein. The profile shows some 1 million distinct CDR3 sequences, around 45% of them singletons. The sample was blood. Source of these receptors: a woman aged 60 to 75 in good health.

In its sample, this clonotype was seen a few times. The V and J genes are TRBV20-1 and TRBJ1-2, with 7 bases matching TRBD1. V was clipped by 1 base and J by 8 bases; unmatched bases: 7. Germline CDR1 is DFQATT and CDR2 is SNEGSKA (reference sequence). The length of the CDR3 is 13 residues. The CDR3 coding sequence is TGCAGTGCTAGAGTTGTAGGGGGCGGCGGCTACACCTTC. As protein: CSARVVGGGGYTF.

The chain's CDR3 is CASSALGQGRTDTQYF. The CDR3 DNA is TGTGCCAGCAGTGCCCTAGGGCAGGGACGCACAGATACGCAGTATTTT. This sequence joins TRBV6-1 and TRBJ2-3; D could derive from TRBD1 or TRBD2 (5 bases each). Trimming removed 4 bases at V and 1 base at J, with 15 bases between. CDR1 is MNHNS and CDR2 is SASEGT in the germline V gene. This CDR3 has 16 residues.

This clonotype was observed a handful of times. V and J are TRBV5-1 and TRBJ2-1; 7 positions match TRBD1. Germline CDR1 and CDR2: SGHRS and YFSETQ. V was clipped by 0 bases and J by 3 bases; unmatched bases: 6. CDR3 size: 16 residues. CDR3 nucleotide sequence: TGCGCCAGCAGCTTGGATGCGACAGGGCGCTACAATGAGCAGTTCTTC. Translation: CASSLDATGRYNEQFF.

CDR3: CAISEAMTNTEAFF. DNA for the CDR3: TGTGCCATCAGTGAGGCAATGACGAACACTGAAGCTTTCTTT. This chain uses TRBV10-3 with TRBJ1-1; D is undetermined. V gave up 2 bases and J gave up 1 base, with 8 bases separating them. CDR1 and CDR2 (germline): ENHRY, SYGVKD. CDR3 size: 14 residues.

Remarks on this clonotype: Possible read error: a much larger clone is one base away. The rearrangement joins TRBV3-1 to TRBJ1-2, with TRBD1 matching 9 bases. There are 15 residues in the CDR3. Germline V CDR1 and CDR2: LGHDT, YNNKEL (reference sequence). The DNA for the CDR3 is TGTGCCAGCAACCAAGCGACAGGGGGGTCTCTAAGCTACACCTTC. Protein: CASNQATGGSLSYTF.

Only a few counts were recorded for this clonotype. This chain uses TRBV10-3 with TRBJ2-3; D not certain. This CDR3 comprises 16 residues. Trimming pared 7 bases from V and 2 bases from J, leaving 19 bases between. CDR1 and CDR2 (germline): ENHRY, SYGVKD. The CDR3 is CAITSGQQITTDTQYF. CDR3 sequence (DNA): TGTGCCATCACATCCGGGCAGCAAATAACCACAGATACGCAGTATTTT.

Only a few counts were recorded for this clonotype. The rearrangement uses TRBV20-1 and TRBJ2-5; tentatively, D is TRBD1 (5 bases). CDR3 length equals 15 residues. Germline V gives CDR1 DFQATT, CDR2 SNEGSKA (reference sequence). V was clipped by 3 bases and J by 5 bases, with 19 bases between them. The CDR3: CSARPEDHPGETQYF. The DNA for the CDR3 is TGCAGTGCTAGGCCTGAGGACCATCCAGGGGAGACCCAGTACTTC.

The chain joins TRBV9 to TRBJ2-2; D tentatively reads TRBD1 or TRBD2 (5 bases each). The CDR3 runs 16 residues. CDR1 is SGDLS, CDR2 YYNGEE, per germline. V lost 0 bases and J lost 2, with 11 bases in between. CDR3 DNA sequence: TGTGCCAGCAGCGTAGGGGGGAGCGGTAACACCGGGGAGCTGTTTTTT. It encodes CASSVGGSGNTGELFF.

The chain is built from TRBV25-1 and TRBJ2-1; tentatively, D is TRBD2 (7 bases). V was clipped by 5 bases and J by 5 bases, with 19 bases between them. Per the germline V gene, CDR1 is MGHDK and CDR2 is SYGVNS. CDR3 length: 16 residues. CDR3 in DNA: TGTGCCAGCAGTATTCGAGGGGGGGTGGTGGACAATGAGCAGTTCTTC. Its translation: CASSIRGGVVDNEQFF.

Regarding this clonotype: Compared with germline, one end of the junction differs, possibly owing to a read error. The gene calls are TRBV7-9 and TRBJ2-3, with D perhaps matching TRBD1 (5 bases). Per the germline V gene, CDR1 is SEHNR and CDR2 is FQNEAQ (reference sequence). The CDR3 has 13 amino acids. The chain's CDR3 is CANSLPGIDTQYF. CDR3 sequence (DNA): TGTGCCAACAGCTTACCAGGGATAGATACGCAGTATTTT.

In its sample, this clonotype was seen a few times. The rearrangement joins TRBV12-3 or TRBV12-4 to TRBJ2-1; possibly TRBD1 for D (6 bases). There are 13 residues in the CDR3. With 7 bases removed from V and 12 bases from J, the gap between germline ends came to 19 bases. This CDR3 reads CASTTGNSVSQFF. CDR3 in DNA: TGTGCCAGCACCACAGGGAACTCAGTTTCGCAGTTCTTC.

This chain uses TRBV12-5 with TRBJ2-7; D perhaps matches TRBD2 (6 bases). The CDR3 spans 19 residues. V lost 5 bases and J lost 12, with 38 bases in between. The germline gives CDR1 LGHNT, CDR2 FRNRAP. The CDR3 region is CASGEPRTGLFNMGPDGYF. The CDR3 bases are TGTGCTAGTGGTGAACCCCGGACGGGACTTTTCAACATGGGACCTGACGGGTACTTC.

This clonotype was found once. The junction departs from germline at one end; a sequencing error may be responsible. The rearrangement uses TRBV4-1 and TRBJ2-7, with TRBD2 identical over 12 bases. CDR1 is MGHRA and CDR2 is YSYEKL in the germline V gene. This CDR3 has 15 residues. DNA of the CDR3: TGCACCAGCAGCCAACCGACTAGCGGGAGAGGTGAGCAGTACTTC. It yields the protein CTSSQPTSGRGEQYF.

This CDR3 is CASSQLQTGGYTF. DNA for the CDR3: TGTGCCAGCAGCCAACTCCAGACAGGCGGCTACACCTTC. The rearrangement joins TRBV14 to TRBJ1-2, with D possibly matching TRBD1 (6 bases). Germline CDR1 and CDR2: SGHDN and FVKESK. The CDR3 contains 13 residues. V dropped 2 bases and J dropped 8 bases, with 12 bases sitting between them.

In its sample, this clonotype was seen a few times. This may be a read error, as it is one base from a much larger clone. The chain uses TRBV7-9 and TRBJ2-7; TRBD2 matches 7 bases. V lost 5 bases and J lost 7; bases outside the gene matches: 14. CDR3 length: 15 amino acids. Per the germline V gene, CDR1 is SEHNR and CDR2 is FQNEAQ (reference sequence). DNA for the CDR3: TGTGCCAGCAGCCCGCCGGTTGGCGGGAGTAATGAGCAGTACTTC. It encodes CASSPPVGGSNEQYF.

The chain joins TRBV27 to TRBJ1-5; tentatively, D is TRBD1 (5 bases). Germline CDR1 is MNHEY and CDR2 is SMNVEV (reference sequence). The CDR3 sequence is 14 residues long. V lost 5 bases and J lost 6, with 14 bases in between. The CDR3 reads CASSARVGSQPQHF. Written as DNA, the CDR3 is TGTGCCAGCAGTGCCAGGGTTGGTAGTCAGCCCCAGCATTTT.

This clonotype occurred a few times. This sequence joins TRBV13 and TRBJ2-1; 7 nucleotides align to TRBD2. The CDR3 consists of 15 residues. Germline V gene data show CDR1 as PRHDT and CDR2 as FYEKMQ (reference sequence). V lost 4 bases, J lost 6 bases, and 9 bases stayed unmatched. CDR3 in DNA: TGTGCCAGCAGCTCTGGTGCGGGGGAAATCAATGAGCAGTTCTTC. Its translation: CASSSGAGEINEQFF.

Only one count was recorded for this clonotype. The chain employs TRBV20-1 and TRBJ1-6, with D perhaps TRBD1 (6 bases). The V end was cut by 4 bases, the J end by 6 bases, with 13 bases between. Germline V lookup: CDR1 DFQATT, CDR2 SNEGSKA (reference sequence). This CDR3 has 14 residues. CDR3 sequence reads: CSATWGRGNSPLHF. In nucleotides, the CDR3 is TGCAGTGCTACGTGGGGCAGGGGTAATTCACCCCTCCACTTT.

This clonotype was observed once. The chain uses TRBV5-1 and TRBJ1-4, with TRBD1 as a possible D gene (6 bases). Germline-derived CDR1 and CDR2 are SGHRS and YFSETQ. Trimming took off 0 bases at V and 4 bases at J, with 13 bases between the two ends. This CDR3 comprises 16 residues. CDR3 in DNA: TGCGCCAGCAGCTTGGGACGGGGCAGGGGTAATGAAAAACTGTTTTTT. This codes for CASSLGRGRGNEKLFF. The full variable domain, completed using reference TRBV5-1 and TRBJ1-4, is KAGVTQTPRYLIKTRGQQVTLSCSPISGHRSVSWYQQTPGQGLQFLFEYFSETQRNKGNFPGRFSGRQFSNSRSEMNVSTLELGDSALYLCASSLGRGRGNEKLFFGSGTQLSVL.

The chain uses TRBV15 and TRBJ2-5; weak D call: TRBD1 (5 bases). The DNA end favors TRBJ2-7, so the J call may be wrong. Per the germline V gene, CDR1 is LNHNV and CDR2 is YYDKDF (reference sequence). The CDR3 is 17 residues long. The CDR3 loop reads CATSRTNRQGWNYEQYF. The CDR3 nucleotides read TGTGCCACCAGCAGAACCAATCGGCAGGGTTGGAACTACGAGCAGTACTTC.

The chain recombines TRBV20-1 with TRBJ1-4; 8 positions match TRBD1. The junction had 12 bases not matched to a gene; V was cut back by 5 bases and J by 10 bases. Per the germline V gene, CDR1 is DFQATT and CDR2 is SNEGSKA (reference sequence). This CDR3 is built from 14 residues. CDR3 loop: CSAQSGTGSGKLFF. The CDR3, as DNA: TGCAGTGCTCAGTCCGGGACAGGCTCCGGAAAACTGTTTTTT.

CDR3 DNA: TGCGCCAGCAGCTTAGTAGCGGGAGTCAACGAGCAGTACTTC. Its translation: CASSLVAGVNEQYF. The chain links TRBV5-1 to TRBJ2-7, with 9 bases that match TRBD2. Germline lookup yields CDR1 SGHRS and CDR2 YFSETQ. The CDR3 runs 14 residues. The V segment lost 2 bases and the J segment 5 bases; nucleotides outside the gene matches: 5.

This clonotype was detected only once. CDR3 sequence: CASSVYRTSGRNEQFF. CDR3 sequence (DNA): TGTGCCAGCAGCGTATATAGGACTAGCGGGAGGAATGAGCAGTTCTTC. The V and J genes are TRBV9 and TRBJ2-1, with 14 positions matching TRBD2. This CDR3 spans 16 amino acids. The trim removed 1 base at V and 7 bases at J, leaving 4 bases unmatched. The V gene's germline CDR1 is SGDLS and CDR2 YYNGEE.

This chain joins TRBV6-1 and TRBJ2-5; 15 bases are shared with TRBD2. CDR1 and CDR2 from the germline V gene are MNHNS and SASEGT. CDR3 length: 17 residues. With V trimmed by 6 bases and J by 3 bases, 8 bases remained unmatched. The CDR3 region has the DNA TGTGCCAGCAGGTCCGGGACTAGCGGGAGGATCGAAGAGACCCAGTACTTC. It is translated as CASRSGTSGRIEETQYF.

The table lists this clonotype with a few counts. A much more abundant neighbour one base away suggests this may be a read error. The chain links TRBV4-2 to TRBJ2-7; D assignment may be TRBD1 or TRBD2 (6 bases each). This CDR3 spans 14 amino acids. Germline CDR1 and CDR2: LGHNA and YNFKEQ. V lost 0 bases and J lost 7, with 13 bases in between. DNA of the CDR3: TGTGCCAGCAGCCAAGACCGGGGGCCCAATGAGCAGTACTTC. Protein sequence: CASSQDRGPNEQYF.

This clonotype was detected a few times. CDR3 DNA: TGCGCCAGCAGCTTGGGACTAGCGGGAGTTGAAGAGCAGTACTTC. This encodes CASSLGLAGVEEQYF. This chain joins TRBV5-1 and TRBJ2-7; 12 bases agree with TRBD2. This CDR3 has 15 amino acids. Germline CDR1 is SGHRS and CDR2 is YFSETQ. With V trimmed by 0 bases and J by 7 bases, 5 bases remained unmatched.

Ten or more counts support this clonotype. This chain joins TRBV7-2 and TRBJ2-1, with 11 bases lining up with TRBD1. Germline trimming cut 1 base from V and 9 bases from J; bases unmatched to any gene: 5. The CDR3 is 15 amino acids. Germline lookup yields CDR1 SGHTA and CDR2 FQGNSA. The CDR3: CASSLEGQGVSEQFF. As DNA, the CDR3 is TGTGCCAGCAGCTTAGAGGGACAGGGGGTTAGTGAGCAGTTCTTC. Complete variable domain (other parts from reference TRBV7-2 and TRBJ2-1): GAGVSQSPSNKVTEKGKDVELRCDPISGHTALYWYRQSLGQGLEFLIYFQGNSAPDKSGLPSDRFSAERTGGSVSTLTIQRTQQEDSAVYLCASSLEGQGVSEQFFGPGTRLTVL.

The chain couples TRBV20-1 to TRBJ2-1, with unresolved D. There are 12 residues in the CDR3. The germline V gene encodes CDR1 DFQATT and CDR2 SNEGSKA (reference sequence). V dropped 3 bases and J dropped 6 bases, with 9 bases sitting between them. CDR3 DNA: TGCAGTGCTAGCATACAGCCCAATGAGCAGTTCTTC. It is translated as CSASIQPNEQFF.

This clonotype was seen a few times. The V and J genes are TRBV9 and TRBJ2-1; TRBD2 aligns across 11 bases. Germline loops: CDR1 SGDLS, CDR2 YYNGEE. This CDR3 contains 15 residues. After removal of 1 base from V and 8 bases from J, the junction contained 5 bases not matched to a gene. The CDR3 DNA reads TGTGCCAGCAGCGTAACTAGCGGGAGTAACTATGAGCAGTTCTTC. Encoded protein: CASSVTSGSNYEQFF.

The chain carries TRBV21-1 and TRBJ1-2; the table's D call, TRBD1, was not checked against the DNA. TRBV21-1 is deemed a pseudogene. The CDR3 extends over 16 amino acids. The CDR3 is CASSKFRPAGGYGHTF. The CDR3 bases are TGTGCCAGCAGCAAATTCCGCCCCGCAGGGGGATACGGCCACACCTTC.